The 17 T cell receptor beta chains below come from one sample, sequenced in a study of OX40 agonist ivuxolimab in advanced cancers. Here immunoSEQ multiplex PCR was the method, and the copy in TCRdb shows in-frame clones only, minus some. The sample contains about 46,000 clones, approximately 77% of which appear only once. The specimen comprised CD4+ or CD8+ T cells sorted from blood, sampled in a trial of the OX40 agonist ivuxolimab. These receptors were taken from an adult with an advanced solid tumor such as melanoma, head and neck, liver or kidney cancer.

This chain uses TRBV18 with TRBJ2-1; D might be TRBD1 (7 bases). The length of the CDR3 is 16 residues. The ends were cut back, 3 bases at V and 1 base at J, with 13 bases in the middle. Per the germline V gene, CDR1 is KGHSH and CDR2 is LQKENI. The CDR3 loop reads CASSPLQGRSYNEQFF. The DNA for the CDR3 is TGTGCCAGCTCACCCCTACAGGGGAGGTCCTACAATGAGCAGTTCTTC.

This chain uses TRBV28 with TRBJ2-3; TRBD2 matches 12 bases. Germline V gives CDR1 MDHEN, CDR2 SYDVKM. The CDR3 has 17 residues. Trimming at V came to 4 bases and at J to 5 bases, leaving 10 bases not matched to a gene. CDR3: CASSSSTSGRLGDTQYF. Here the CDR3 DNA reads TGTGCCAGCAGTTCGAGTACTAGCGGGAGGCTGGGAGATACGCAGTATTTT.

This chain uses TRBV4-1 with TRBJ1-1; D is unresolved. Trimming stripped 1 base from V and 4 bases from J, with 13 bases between. Germline lookup yields CDR1 MGHRA and CDR2 YSYEKL. The CDR3 has 15 residues. CDR3 in amino acids: CASSQANLGLTEAFF. The CDR3, as DNA: TGCGCCAGCAGCCAAGCGAACTTGGGTCTCACTGAAGCTTTCTTT.

CDR3 in DNA: TGTGCCAGCTCACCATACACCGGGGAGCTGTTTTTT. It yields the protein CASSPYTGELFF. The chain uses TRBV18 and TRBJ2-2; no clear D. CDR1 and CDR2 from the germline V gene are KGHSH and LQKENI. CDR3 length equals 12 residues. The V gene lost 2 bases and the J gene lost 3 bases, with 1 base spanning the gap.

This clone was observed a few times. This sequence joins TRBV5-1 and TRBJ1-2; 9 bases align to TRBD1. Looked up from germline, CDR1 is SGHRS and CDR2 is YFSETQ. J gave up 2 bases and V 4 bases, and 6 bases lay outside the gene matches. The CDR3 consists of 15 residues. The CDR3 sequence: CASSARTGDNYGYTF. CDR3 bases: TGCGCCAGCAGCGCTCGGACAGGGGACAACTATGGCTACACCTTC.

CDR3 residues: CATMDYPAWDTQYF. DNA for the CDR3: TGCGCCACCATGGACTACCCAGCGTGGGATACGCAGTATTTT. V is TRBV10-2 and J is TRBJ2-3; TRBD2 is a possible D gene (6 bases). Germline V gene data show CDR1 as WSHSY and CDR2 as SAAADI. The CDR3 runs to 14 residues. V shed 10 bases and J shed 6 bases, with 20 bases lying between them.

The chain carries TRBV15 and TRBJ1-2; D remains ambiguous. This CDR3 contains 14 residues. The germline CDR1 and CDR2 sequences are LNHNV and YYDKDF (reference sequence). V lost 3 bases to trimming and J lost 4 bases, with 12 bases between them. The CDR3 here is CATSRDTESYGYTF. DNA for the CDR3: TGTGCCACCAGCAGGGATACTGAAAGCTATGGCTACACCTTC.

The chain recombines TRBV4-2 with TRBJ2-4; 8 positions agree with TRBD2. Trimming at V came to 4 bases and at J to 8 bases, leaving 7 bases not matched to a gene. CDR1 and CDR2 from the germline V gene are LGHNA and YNFKEQ. CDR3 length: 14 residues. The CDR3: CASSPRTSWDIQYF. The CDR3 region has the DNA TGTGCCAGCAGCCCCCGGACTAGCTGGGACATTCAGTACTTC.

This chain links TRBV6-1 with TRBJ2-1; a possible D gene is TRBD2 (6 bases). The V gene lost 8 bases and the J gene lost 2 bases, with 13 bases spanning the gap. The CDR3 has 14 amino acids. CDR1 is MNHNS and CDR2 is SASEGT in the germline V gene. CDR3 nucleotides: TGTGCCAGCTGGGCCGGGAGTGCCTACAATGAGCAGTTCTTC. Protein: CASWAGSAYNEQFF.

The V call is TRBV19, the J call TRBJ1-5; TRBD1 is a possible D gene (5 bases). This CDR3 comprises 14 residues. The germline CDR1 and CDR2 sequences are LNHDA and SQIVND (reference sequence). Trimming shortened V by 7 bases and J by 4 bases, and 14 bases separated the two germline ends. DNA of the CDR3: TGTGCCAGTAAGGTTCCTGGGACGAATCAGCCCCAGCATTTT. Its translation: CASKVPGTNQPQHF.

This chain connects TRBV29-1 to TRBJ2-5; 7 bases agree with TRBD1. Germline CDR1 SQVTM, CDR2 ANQGSEA. The V segment lost 8 bases and the J segment 5 bases; nucleotides outside the gene matches: 11. The CDR3 runs to 13 residues. The CDR3 reads CSHGQVGEETQYF. The CDR3, as DNA: TGCAGCCACGGACAGGTCGGGGAGGAGACCCAGTACTTC.

Note on this clone: Its ends do not fully match the called genes, so a read error is possible. The chain links TRBV15 to TRBJ1-5, with no clear D. CDR1 LNHNV and CDR2 YYDKDF come from the germline V gene (reference sequence). The CDR3 covers 15 residues. The CDR3 reads CATSREGGSTQPQHF. CDR3 sequence (DNA): TGTGCCACCAGCAGAGAGGGAGGTAGCACTCAGCCCCAGCATTTT. Full variable domain (missing parts from reference TRBV15 and TRBJ1-5): DAMVIQNPRYQVTQFGKPVTLSCSQTLNHNVMYWYQQKSSQAPKLLFHYYDKDFNNEADTPDNFQSRRPNTSFCFLDIRSPGLGDTAMYLCATSREGGSTQPQHFGDGTRLSIL.

The CDR3 bases are TGTGCCAGCAGCCGAAGGGCGAACTACGAGCAGTACTTC. It translates to CASSRRANYEQYF. This sequence joins TRBV6-5 and TRBJ2-7; D gene unclear. V was pared by 6 bases and J by 3 bases, with 12 bases between. Per the germline V gene, CDR1 is MNHEY and CDR2 is SVGAGI. The CDR3 runs to 13 residues.

This clone was picked up one time. The chain carries TRBV5-4 and TRBJ2-1; a possible D gene is TRBD1 (6 bases). The V end was cut by 4 bases, the J end by 6 bases, with 17 bases between. This CDR3 contains 15 residues. Germline CDR1 is SGHNT and CDR2 is YYREEE (reference sequence). The DNA of the CDR3 is TGTGCCAGCAGCCGGACCAGGGGTGGGAGCAATGAGCAGTTCTTC. Amino acid sequence: CASSRTRGGSNEQFF.

V gene TRBV5-4 combines with J gene TRBJ2-7, with a tentative D call TRBD2 (5 bases). V dropped 4 bases and J dropped 3 bases, with 17 bases sitting between them. This CDR3 is built from 15 residues. Per germline, CDR1 SGHNT and CDR2 YYREEE (reference sequence). CDR3 nucleotide sequence: TGTGCCAGCAGCCGGCCCGACTATCCCAACTACGAGCAGTACTTC. It is translated as CASSRPDYPNYEQYF.

The chain has TRBV18 and TRBJ1-1; D is perhaps TRBD1 (6 bases). The V and J ends lost 3 bases and 1 base respectively, with 12 bases between them. The CDR3 loop spans 15 amino acids. CDR1 and CDR2 (germline): KGHSH, LQKENI. CDR3 sequence: CASSPLTGGNTEAFF. CDR3 in DNA: TGTGCCAGCTCACCCTTGACAGGCGGGAACACTGAAGCTTTCTTT.

As DNA, the CDR3 is TGTGCCAGCAGTTTCTCCGGGAGGCAATACAATGAGCAGTTCTTC. This encodes CASSFSGRQYNEQFF. The chain has TRBV28 and TRBJ2-1, with 7 bases aligning to TRBD2. CDR1 and CDR2 (germline): MDHEN, SYDVKM. J lost 4 bases, V lost 3 bases, and 6 bases had no gene match. This CDR3 is built from 15 residues.